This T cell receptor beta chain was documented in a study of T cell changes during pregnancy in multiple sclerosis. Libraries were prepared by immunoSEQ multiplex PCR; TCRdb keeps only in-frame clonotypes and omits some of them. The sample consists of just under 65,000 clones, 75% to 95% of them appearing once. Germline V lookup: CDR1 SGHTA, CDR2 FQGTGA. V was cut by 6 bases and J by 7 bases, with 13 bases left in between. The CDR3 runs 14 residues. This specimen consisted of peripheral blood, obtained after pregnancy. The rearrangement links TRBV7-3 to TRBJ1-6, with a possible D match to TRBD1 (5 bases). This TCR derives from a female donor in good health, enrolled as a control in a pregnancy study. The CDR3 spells CASSLGAQNSPLHF. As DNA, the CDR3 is TGTGCCAGCAGTCTAGGGGCGCAGAATTCACCCCTCCACTTT.